The present T cell receptor beta chain was sequenced within a study of T cells after posttransplantation cyclophosphamide. The study's findings and limits: Recipient CMV seropositivity and CMV reactivation strongly tracked TRB clonality. Donor-recipient repertoire similarity was low at 1-2 months, rising over year one. TRB overlap between skin or GI tissue T cells and blood was limited.

The germline V gene has CDR1 LGHNA and CDR2 YSLEER. This CDR3 is 15 amino acids long. Trimming took 3 bases from V and 0 from J; bases not matched to a gene: 5. This clone showed up many times. Its antigen is still unknown. Busulfan-fludarabine conditioning, marrow transplant, and cyclophosphamide on days +3 and +4 were administered. Assay used: immunoSEQ multiplex PCR; TCRdb lists only in-frame clones, some missing. The sample holds 6,000 to 8,000 clones, and no clone turns up only once. Sample: PBMCs, taken after an allogeneic stem cell transplant with post-transplant cyclophosphamide. The chain joins TRBV4-3 to TRBJ2-7; 7 nucleotides line up with TRBD2. The TCR was taken from a male patient aged 30 to 40 who received an allogeneic stem cell transplant from an unrelated donor, was CMV-positive, and had acute and chronic GVHD. The T cells may come from the graft donor. The CDR3 DNA is TGCGCCAGCAGCCAGGCGCGGGGGAGCTCCTACGAGCAGTACTTC. This codes for CASSQARGSSYEQYF.